The 9 T cell receptor beta chains below come from one sample, sequenced in a study of response to subunit inactivated influenza vaccine. TCRdb reprocessed the RT-PCR reads via MiXCR and lists one record per CDR3 protein. Of under 850,000 distinct CDR3 sequences listed, 18% are singletons. The sequencing used PBMCs from blood, collected 5 days after vaccination. The receptors were gathered from a middle-aged man who received an inactivated influenza vaccine.

The chain carries TRBV4-3 and TRBJ2-7; 8 bases fit TRBD1. The CDR3 sequence is 15 residues long. V dropped 1 base and J dropped 5; count of bases not matched to a gene: 7. CDR1 and CDR2 (germline): LGHNA, YSLEER. CDR3 protein: CASSQVLDRAHEQYF. As DNA, the CDR3 is TGCGCCAGCAGCCAAGTCCTGGACAGGGCCCACGAGCAGTACTTC.

This clonotype was detected a few times. The chain is built from TRBV3-1 and TRBJ2-5; D remains unclear. Trimming stripped 2 bases from V and 4 bases from J, with 11 bases between. The CDR3 runs 14 residues. CDR1 LGHDT and CDR2 YNNKEL come from the germline V gene (reference sequence). CDR3 sequence reads: CASSQRLAGETQYF. CDR3 in DNA: TGTGCCAGCAGCCAAAGACTTGCAGGAGAGACCCAGTACTTC.

This clonotype has only a few counts. The rearrangement uses TRBV7-6 and TRBJ2-1; no definite D call. Between the trimmed V and J ends, which lost 5 bases and 8 bases, there was a span of 16 bases. Germline CDR1 is SGHVS and CDR2 is FNYEAQ. The CDR3 runs to 14 residues. CDR3 nucleotide sequence: TGTGCCAGCAGCCTAAATAGAGCCGGAGATGAGCAGTTCTTC. This translates into CASSLNRAGDEQFF.

This clonotype turned up a few times. The V and J genes are TRBV27 and TRBJ2-3, with D maybe TRBD2 (6 bases). V was shortened by 2 bases and J by 13 bases, with 22 bases between the two germline ends. Per the germline V gene, CDR1 is MNHEY and CDR2 is SMNVEV (reference sequence). This CDR3 region has 15 residues. The CDR3 here is CASSLRPGTFLGEYF. The CDR3 coding sequence is TGTGCCAGCAGTTTACGTCCCGGGACTTTCCTCGGGGAGTATTTT.

The table lists this clonotype with a few counts. V gene TRBV28 combines with J gene TRBJ2-7; D not resolved. Germline CDR1 is MDHEN and CDR2 is SYDVKM. V was pared by 3 bases and J by 2 bases, with 11 bases between. CDR3 length: 14 residues. The CDR3 loop is CASSLPSRAYEQYF. The CDR3 DNA reads as TGTGCCAGCAGTTTGCCCTCCCGGGCCTACGAGCAGTACTTC.

In its sample, this clonotype was seen a few times. The chain links TRBV20-1 to TRBJ2-1; no definite D call. This CDR3 has 14 amino acids. Germline V lookup: CDR1 DFQATT, CDR2 SNEGSKA (reference sequence). Trimming took 5 bases from V and 0 from J, leaving 11 bases between them. CDR3 protein: CSAWAADSYNEQFF. The CDR3 coding sequence is TGCAGTGCTTGGGCGGCGGACTCCTACAATGAGCAGTTCTTC.

The rearrangement uses TRBV7-2 and TRBJ2-3; 7 bases line up with TRBD2. The CDR3 runs 15 residues. Trimming took 5 bases from V and 4 from J; bases not matched to a gene: 9. Germline values: CDR1 SGHTA, CDR2 FQGNSA. In nucleotides, the CDR3 is TGTGCCAGCAGCCGCGGGAGTCTGAATCCAGATACGCAGTATTTT. It translates to CASSRGSLNPDTQYF.

This clonotype showed up just a few times. The rearrangement uses TRBV12-3 or TRBV12-4 and TRBJ2-7; TRBD2 matches 7 bases. Trimming at V came to 5 bases and at J to 3 bases, leaving 10 bases not matched to a gene. The CDR3 length is 15 residues. CDR3 in amino acids: CASSRPSGGRYEQYF. The CDR3 coding sequence is TGTGCCAGCAGTCGGCCCTCGGGGGGTCGCTACGAGCAGTACTTC.

This chain uses TRBV4-3 with TRBJ2-7; TRBD2 matches 7 bases. CDR1 LGHNA and CDR2 YSLEER come from the germline V gene. This CDR3 region has 15 residues. The junction had 9 bases not matched to a gene; V was cut back by 1 base and J by 6 bases. CDR3 in DNA: TGCGCCAGCAGCCAAGTGGGGGGGGTACCTAGCGAGCAGTACTTC. Encoded protein: CASSQVGGVPSEQYF.